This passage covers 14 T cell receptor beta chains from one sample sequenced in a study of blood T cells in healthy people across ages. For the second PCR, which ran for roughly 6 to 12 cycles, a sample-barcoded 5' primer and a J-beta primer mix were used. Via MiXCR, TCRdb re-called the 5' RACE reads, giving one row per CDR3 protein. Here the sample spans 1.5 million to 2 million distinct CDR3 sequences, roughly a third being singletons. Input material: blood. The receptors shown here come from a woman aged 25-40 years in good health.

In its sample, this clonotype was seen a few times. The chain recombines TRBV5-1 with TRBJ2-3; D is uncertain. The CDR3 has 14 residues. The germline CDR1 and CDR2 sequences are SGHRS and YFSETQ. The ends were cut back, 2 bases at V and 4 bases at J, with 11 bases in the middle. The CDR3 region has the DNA TGCGCCAGCAGCTTTCGAACTGACGCAGATACGCAGTATTTT. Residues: CASSFRTDADTQYF.

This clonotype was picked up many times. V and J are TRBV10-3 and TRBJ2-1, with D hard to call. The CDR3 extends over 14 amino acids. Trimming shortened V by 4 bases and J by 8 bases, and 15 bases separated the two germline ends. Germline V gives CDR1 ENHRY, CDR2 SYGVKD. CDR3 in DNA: TGTGCCATCAGTGGGAGCCCCTCTAAGGATGAGCAGTTCTTC. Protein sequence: CAISGSPSKDEQFF.

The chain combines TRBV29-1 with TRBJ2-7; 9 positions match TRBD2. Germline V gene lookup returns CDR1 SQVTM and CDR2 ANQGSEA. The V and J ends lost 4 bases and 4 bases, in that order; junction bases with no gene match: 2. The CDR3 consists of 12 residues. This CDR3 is CSVGLAGYEQYF. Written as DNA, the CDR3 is TGCAGCGTTGGGCTAGCGGGGTACGAGCAGTACTTC.

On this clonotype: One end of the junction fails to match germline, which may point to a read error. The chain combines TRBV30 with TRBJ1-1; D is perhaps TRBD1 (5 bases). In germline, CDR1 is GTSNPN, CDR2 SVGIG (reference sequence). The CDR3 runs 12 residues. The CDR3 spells CAWKGTGTEAFF. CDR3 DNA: TGTGCCTGGAAGGGTACAGGAACTGAGGCTTTCTTT.

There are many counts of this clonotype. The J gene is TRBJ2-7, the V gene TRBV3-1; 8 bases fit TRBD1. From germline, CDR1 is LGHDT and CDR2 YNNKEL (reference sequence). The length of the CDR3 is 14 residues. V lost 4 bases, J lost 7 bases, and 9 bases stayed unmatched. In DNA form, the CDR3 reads TGTGCCAGCAGCCTAGGACAGGGACGATCTGAGCAGTACTTC. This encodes CASSLGQGRSEQYF.

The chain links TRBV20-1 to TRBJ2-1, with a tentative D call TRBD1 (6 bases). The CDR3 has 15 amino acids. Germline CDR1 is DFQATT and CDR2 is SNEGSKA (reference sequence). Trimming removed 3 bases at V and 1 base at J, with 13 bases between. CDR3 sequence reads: CSARVAGASYNEQFF. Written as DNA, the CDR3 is TGCAGTGCTAGGGTGGCAGGGGCGTCCTACAATGAGCAGTTCTTC.

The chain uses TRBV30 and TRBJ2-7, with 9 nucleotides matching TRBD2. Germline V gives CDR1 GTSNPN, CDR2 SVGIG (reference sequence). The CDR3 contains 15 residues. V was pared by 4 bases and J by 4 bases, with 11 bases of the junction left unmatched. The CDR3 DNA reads TGTGCCTGGACTGACGGGCTAGCGGGACCGTACGAGCAGTACTTC. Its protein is CAWTDGLAGPYEQYF.

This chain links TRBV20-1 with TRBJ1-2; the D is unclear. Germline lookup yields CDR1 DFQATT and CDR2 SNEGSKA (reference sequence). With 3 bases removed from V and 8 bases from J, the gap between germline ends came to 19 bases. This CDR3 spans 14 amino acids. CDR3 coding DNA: TGCAGTGCTAGGTTAATCGAGCACCTACAGGGCTACACCTTC. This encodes CSARLIEHLQGYTF.

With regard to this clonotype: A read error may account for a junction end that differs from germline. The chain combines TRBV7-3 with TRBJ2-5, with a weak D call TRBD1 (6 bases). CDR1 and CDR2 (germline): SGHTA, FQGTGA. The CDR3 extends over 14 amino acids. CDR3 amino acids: CAGSLRPSRGTQYF. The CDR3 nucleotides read TGTGCCGGCAGCTTGCGACCCTCCAGGGGGACCCAGTACTTC.

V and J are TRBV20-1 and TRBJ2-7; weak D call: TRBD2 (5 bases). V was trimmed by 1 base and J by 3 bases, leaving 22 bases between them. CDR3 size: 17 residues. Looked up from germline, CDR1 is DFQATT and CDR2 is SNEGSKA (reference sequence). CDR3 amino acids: CSARAPTVVVGVYEQYF. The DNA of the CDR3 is TGCAGTGCTAGAGCCCCAACTGTAGTAGTGGGAGTCTACGAGCAGTACTTC.

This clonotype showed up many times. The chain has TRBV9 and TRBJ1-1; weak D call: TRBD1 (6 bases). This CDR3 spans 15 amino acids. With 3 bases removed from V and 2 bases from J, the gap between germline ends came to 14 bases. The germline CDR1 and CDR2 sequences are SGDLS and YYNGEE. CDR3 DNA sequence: TGTGCCAGCAGCGCGGGGATGACAGGCAACACTGAAGCTTTCTTT. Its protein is CASSAGMTGNTEAFF.

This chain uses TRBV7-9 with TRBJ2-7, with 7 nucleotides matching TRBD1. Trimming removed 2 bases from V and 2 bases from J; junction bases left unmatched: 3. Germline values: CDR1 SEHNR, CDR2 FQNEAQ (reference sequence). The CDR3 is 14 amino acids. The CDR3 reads CASSLKGTAYEQYF. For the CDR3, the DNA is TGTGCCAGCAGCTTAAAAGGGACAGCCTACGAGCAGTACTTC.

CDR3 protein: CASSRPTEDGQETQYF. In DNA form, the CDR3 reads TGCGCCAGCAGCCGCCCGACAGAGGATGGTCAAGAGACCCAGTACTTC. The J gene is TRBJ2-5, the V gene TRBV5-1; possibly TRBD1 for D (5 bases). The CDR3 length is 16 residues. Germline assignment: CDR1 SGHRS and CDR2 YFSETQ. V lost 4 bases and J lost 2, with 18 bases in between.

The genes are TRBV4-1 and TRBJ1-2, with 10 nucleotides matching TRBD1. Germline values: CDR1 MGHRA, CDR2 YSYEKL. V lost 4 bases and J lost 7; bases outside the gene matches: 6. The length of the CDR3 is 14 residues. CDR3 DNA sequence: TGCGCCAGCAGCCTGGGACAGGGGATTTTTGGCTACACCTTC. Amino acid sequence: CASSLGQGIFGYTF.